Listed below are T cell receptor beta chains from one sample, sequenced in a study of blood T cell repertoires in COVID-19. The table came from immunoSEQ multiplex PCR; TCRdb's copy has only in-frame clones and leaves some out. The table includes 400,000 or so clones, around 89% detected once. The sample comprised peripheral blood. The receptors originated from a woman aged 35 to 49 with COVID-19, enrolled during active disease. Each CDR3 is given with its conserved first and last residue. D genes are given only for firm matches. The size entry is marked missing in some rows and otherwise reads once, few, many or a size class.

d_call: TRBD2
clone_size: NA
j_call: TRBJ2-7
v_call: TRBV28
cdr3_aa: CASSFPSGRGVSYEQYF
cdr3_nt: TGTGCCAGCAGTTTCCCCAGCGGGAGGGGGGTCTCCTACGAGCAGTACTTC

d_call: NA
clone_size: NA
j_call: TRBJ2-7
v_call: TRBV3-1/TRBV3-2
cdr3_aa: CASSQRDYEQYF
cdr3_nt: TGTGCCAGCAGCCAGCGGGATTACGAGCAGTACTTC

d_call: NA
clone_size: NA
j_call: TRBJ2-1
v_call: TRBV5-6
cdr3_aa: CASSGLPGPGAEQFF
cdr3_nt: TGTGCCAGCAGCGGCCTACCTGGTCCGGGAGCTGAGCAGTTCTTC

d_call: TRBD1
clone_size: NA
j_call: TRBJ1-2
v_call: TRBV2
cdr3_aa: CASSEWGQGSYTF
cdr3_nt: TGTGCCAGCAGTGAATGGGGACAGGGGAGCTACACCTTC

d_call: NA
clone_size: NA
j_call: TRBJ2-4
v_call: TRBV15
cdr3_aa: CATSRDQELAKNIQYF
cdr3_nt: TGTGCCACCAGCAGAGATCAAGAGTTAGCCAAAAACATTCAGTACTTC

d_call: TRBD2
clone_size: NA
j_call: TRBJ2-7
v_call: TRBV28
cdr3_aa: CASLLRVGLLTYEQYF
cdr3_nt: TGTGCCAGCCTGCTTAGGGTGGGACTATTGACCTACGAGCAGTACTTC

d_call: NA
clone_size: NA
j_call: TRBJ2-1
v_call: TRBV19
cdr3_aa: CASSIVSASYNEQFF
cdr3_nt: TGTGCCAGTAGTATAGTAAGCGCCTCCTACAATGAGCAGTTCTTC

d_call: TRBD1
clone_size: NA
j_call: TRBJ1-4
v_call: TRBV4-3
cdr3_aa: CASSQGATGVEKLFF
cdr3_nt: TGCGCCAGCAGCCAAGGGGCGACAGGGGTTGAAAAACTGTTTTTT

d_call: TRBD1
clone_size: NA
j_call: TRBJ2-4
v_call: TRBV7-9
cdr3_aa: CASSMWDRGNIQYF
cdr3_nt: TGTGCCAGCAGCATGTGGGACAGGGGAAACATTCAGTACTTC

d_call: TRBD1
clone_size: NA
j_call: TRBJ1-1
v_call: TRBV7-2
cdr3_aa: CASSRGQMNTEAFF
cdr3_nt: TGTGCCAGCAGCCGGGGACAGATGAACACTGAAGCTTTCTTT

d_call: TRBD1
clone_size: once
j_call: TRBJ1-2
v_call: TRBV20-1
cdr3_aa: CSATQGDGYTF
cdr3_nt: TGCAGTGCTACCCAGGGGGACGGCTACACCTTC

d_call: TRBD2
clone_size: NA
j_call: TRBJ2-1
v_call: TRBV19
cdr3_aa: CASSTQREVTSYNEQFF
cdr3_nt: TGTGCCAGTAGTACCCAGCGGGAGGTAACTTCCTACAATGAGCAGTTCTTC

d_call: TRBD2
clone_size: once
j_call: TRBJ2-2
v_call: TRBV5-4
cdr3_aa: CASSGRTSGTGELFF
cdr3_nt: TGTGCCAGCAGCGGACGGACTAGTGGGACCGGGGAGCTGTTTTTT

d_call: TRBD1
clone_size: NA
j_call: TRBJ2-1
v_call: TRBV24-1
cdr3_aa: CATSDPGQGSNEQFF
cdr3_nt: TGTGCCACCAGTGATCCGGGACAGGGGTCCAATGAGCAGTTCTTC

d_call: NA
clone_size: NA
j_call: TRBJ2-4
v_call: TRBV7-2
cdr3_aa: CASSPEAGEAWGKNIQYF
cdr3_nt: TGTGCCAGCAGCCCTGAGGCCGGGGAGGCCTGGGGCAAAAACATTCAGTACTTC

d_call: NA
clone_size: NA
j_call: TRBJ1-2
v_call: TRBV27
cdr3_aa: CASSHSGPNYGYTF
cdr3_nt: TGTGCCAGCAGTCACTCAGGCCCTAACTATGGCTACACCTTC

d_call: NA
clone_size: NA
j_call: TRBJ2-5
v_call: TRBV6-5
cdr3_aa: CASTAGWETQYF
cdr3_nt: TGTGCCAGCACGGCGGGATGGGAGACCCAGTACTTC

d_call: TRBD1
clone_size: NA
j_call: TRBJ2-7
v_call: TRBV18
cdr3_aa: CASSGTGVYEQYF
cdr3_nt: TGTGCCAGTTCCGGGACAGGGGTGTACGAGCAGTACTTC

d_call: NA
clone_size: NA
j_call: TRBJ2-4
v_call: TRBV18
cdr3_aa: CASSPDLLAKNIQYF
cdr3_nt: TGTGCCAGCTCACCGGACTTACTAGCCAAAAACATTCAGTACTTC

d_call: TRBD1
clone_size: NA
j_call: TRBJ1-2
v_call: TRBV6-2/TRBV6-3
cdr3_aa: CASSYRPLRQGLF
cdr3_nt: TGTGCCAGCAGTTACCGGCCGTTGAGACAGGGCCTTTTC

d_call: TRBD1
clone_size: NA
j_call: TRBJ1-5
v_call: TRBV9
cdr3_aa: CASSTGTGNQPQHF
cdr3_nt: TGTGCCAGCAGCACTGGGACAGGGAATCAGCCCCAGCATTTT

d_call: NA
clone_size: once
j_call: TRBJ2-1
v_call: TRBV11-2
cdr3_aa: CASTLGGGPYNEQFF
cdr3_nt: TGTGCCAGCACCCTAGGGGGGGGACCCTACAATGAGCAGTTCTTC

d_call: NA
clone_size: NA
j_call: TRBJ2-5
v_call: TRBV21-1
cdr3_aa: CASSTEKLQETQYF
cdr3_nt: TGTGCCAGCAGCACGGAGAAGTTACAAGAGACCCAGTACTTC

d_call: NA
clone_size: NA
j_call: TRBJ1-6
v_call: TRBV16
cdr3_aa: CASSQTGITSPLHF
cdr3_nt: TGTGCCAGCAGCCAGACAGGTATTACTTCACCCCTCCACTTT

d_call: NA
clone_size: NA
j_call: TRBJ2-1
v_call: TRBV27
cdr3_aa: CASSLPGSSYNEQFF
cdr3_nt: TGTGCCAGCAGTTTACCCGGGAGCTCCTACAATGAGCAGTTCTTC

d_call: NA
clone_size: NA
j_call: TRBJ1-5
v_call: TRBV7-2
cdr3_aa: CASSLKGQGYQPQHF
cdr3_nt: TGTGCCAGCAGCTTAAAGGGGCAGGGGTATCAGCCCCAGCATTTT